A selection of T cell receptor beta chains follows, all from one sample in a study of CD8 T cells in Susac syndrome. TCRdb passed the immunoSEQ multiplex PCR reads through MiXCR, listing each CDR3 protein once. The repertoire holds about 140,000 distinct CDR3 sequences, 85% to 95% seen once, with 0.27% in the top ten. Sequencing used CD8+ T cells from PBMCs. The origin of the receptors is a human donor in good health. CDR3s include the opening cysteine and the closing phenylalanine or tryptophan. D genes are given only for firm matches. Clone sizes are given selectively: once, few, many, or a class where the clone is expanded.

D gene: NA
J gene: TRBJ1-1
V gene: TRBV20-1
CDR3 length: 12
clone size: NA
CDR3 DNA: TGCAGTGCTTACACATCTGGCACTGAAGCTTTCTTT
CDR3 protein: CSAYTSGTEAFF

D gene: TRBD1
J gene: TRBJ1-1
V gene: TRBV4-2
CDR3 length: 13
clone size: NA
CDR3 DNA: TGTGCCAGCAGCCACGGGACAGACCCAAAAGCTTTCTTT
CDR3 protein: CASSHGTDPKAFF

D gene: NA
J gene: TRBJ2-7
V gene: TRBV29-1
CDR3 length: 14
clone size: NA
CDR3 DNA: TGCAGTGTTGTAGGGTGGGACTTCACTTACGAGCAGTACTTC
CDR3 protein: CSVVGWDFTYEQYF

D gene: TRBD1
J gene: TRBJ2-3
V gene: TRBV12-5
CDR3 length: 19
clone size: once
CDR3 DNA: TGTGCTAGTGGTTCGCTAACCGGGACAGGGGTGCTTAGCACAGATACGCAGTATTTT
CDR3 protein: CASGSLTGTGVLSTDTQYF

D gene: NA
J gene: TRBJ2-1
V gene: TRBV20-1
CDR3 length: 12
clone size: once
CDR3 DNA: TGCAGTGCGGTCCCCTCCTACAATGAGCAGTTCTTC
CDR3 protein: CSAVPSYNEQFF

D gene: NA
J gene: TRBJ2-5
V gene: TRBV27
CDR3 length: 14
clone size: NA
CDR3 DNA: TGTGCCAGCAGTCCCAGTGAACACAGCAGGCCCCAGTACTTC
CDR3 protein: CASSPSEHSRPQYF

D gene: NA
J gene: TRBJ2-5
V gene: TRBV12-3/TRBV12-4
CDR3 length: 15
clone size: NA
CDR3 DNA: TGTGCCAGCAGTTTACCCGGGGGAGGAGAGGAGACCCAGTACTTC
CDR3 protein: CASSLPGGGEETQYF

D gene: NA
J gene: TRBJ2-7
V gene: TRBV7-9
CDR3 length: 14
clone size: NA
CDR3 DNA: TGTGCCAGCAGCTTAGGCTCAGGGCCCTACGAGCAGTACTTC
CDR3 protein: CASSLGSGPYEQYF

D gene: TRBD1
J gene: TRBJ2-2
V gene: TRBV29-1
CDR3 length: 14
clone size: NA
CDR3 DNA: TGCAGCGTTGAGGACAGGTTTGGCACCGGGGAGCTGTTTTTT
CDR3 protein: CSVEDRFGTGELFF

D gene: TRBD2
J gene: TRBJ2-3
V gene: TRBV5-1
CDR3 length: 16
clone size: NA
CDR3 DNA: TGCGCCAGCAGCCTTTGGGCTAGCGGGAGTTCAGATACGCAGTATTTT
CDR3 protein: CASSLWASGSSDTQYF

D gene: NA
J gene: TRBJ2-3
V gene: TRBV6-6
CDR3 length: 11
clone size: NA
CDR3 DNA: TGTGCCAGCAGTAGATCGGATACGCAGTATTTT
CDR3 protein: CASSRSDTQYF

D gene: TRBD1
J gene: TRBJ1-1
V gene: TRBV20-1
CDR3 length: 15
clone size: NA
CDR3 DNA: TGCAGTGTAGAGACAGGGAATGTTTTGAACACTGAAGCTTTCTTT
CDR3 protein: CSVETGNVLNTEAFF

D gene: NA
J gene: TRBJ2-7
V gene: TRBV10-3
CDR3 length: 12
clone size: NA
CDR3 DNA: TGTGCCATCAGCGGACAGCCCTACGAGCAGTACTTC
CDR3 protein: CAISGQPYEQYF

D gene: NA
J gene: TRBJ2-5
V gene: TRBV28
CDR3 length: 16
clone size: NA
CDR3 DNA: TGTGCCAGCAGTACCCCTGGGGGGCGGGACCAAGAGACCCAGTACTTC
CDR3 protein: CASSTPGGRDQETQYF

D gene: NA
J gene: TRBJ2-7
V gene: TRBV20-1
CDR3 length: 13
clone size: once
CDR3 DNA: TGCAGTGCTAGAGATGCGAGCTCCTACGAGCAGTACTTC
CDR3 protein: CSARDASSYEQYF

D gene: NA
J gene: TRBJ1-5
V gene: TRBV20-1
CDR3 length: 14
clone size: NA
CDR3 DNA: TGCAGTGCTAGTTTGTCAGGGAGAGGCCAGCCCCAGCATTTT
CDR3 protein: CSASLSGRGQPQHF

D gene: NA
J gene: TRBJ2-1
V gene: TRBV4-1
CDR3 length: 14
clone size: NA
CDR3 DNA: TGCGCCAGCAGCCCGCAAACTTACTACAATGAGCAGTTCTTC
CDR3 protein: CASSPQTYYNEQFF

D gene: NA
J gene: TRBJ2-5
V gene: TRBV29-1
CDR3 length: 11
clone size: few
CDR3 DNA: TGCAGCCAGAATTACGGAGAGACCCAGTACTTC
CDR3 protein: CSQNYGETQYF

D gene: TRBD2
J gene: TRBJ2-7
V gene: TRBV7-9
CDR3 length: 14
clone size: NA
CDR3 DNA: TGTGCCAGCAGCTTAGCGGTCGGGAGGGACGAGCAGTACTTC
CDR3 protein: CASSLAVGRDEQYF

D gene: TRBD2
J gene: TRBJ2-5
V gene: TRBV7-2
CDR3 length: 17
clone size: NA
CDR3 DNA: TGTGCCAGCAGCTTTGGTTTCGGTCGGGAGGGCCGGGAGACCCAGTACTTC
CDR3 protein: CASSFGFGREGRETQYF

D gene: NA
J gene: TRBJ2-3
V gene: TRBV27
CDR3 length: 12
clone size: NA
CDR3 DNA: TGTGCCAGCAGTTTCCCCGCAGATACGCAGTATTTT
CDR3 protein: CASSFPADTQYF

D gene: TRBD2
J gene: TRBJ2-3
V gene: TRBV9
CDR3 length: 16
clone size: NA
CDR3 DNA: TGTGCCAGCAGCGAGGCGGGGGGGCATCCCACAGATACGCAGTATTTT
CDR3 protein: CASSEAGGHPTDTQYF

D gene: NA
J gene: TRBJ2-1
V gene: TRBV15
CDR3 length: 15
clone size: NA
CDR3 DNA: TGTGCCACCAGCAGCCGCGCAGGCGCCTACAATGAGCAGTTCTTC
CDR3 protein: CATSSRAGAYNEQFF

D gene: NA
J gene: TRBJ1-2
V gene: TRBV29-1
CDR3 length: 14
clone size: NA
CDR3 DNA: TGCAGCGTTGAAGAGCCAGCCTTAAACTATGGCTACACCTTC
CDR3 protein: CSVEEPALNYGYTF

D gene: TRBD2
J gene: TRBJ2-2
V gene: TRBV7-9
CDR3 length: 16
clone size: NA
CDR3 DNA: TGTGCCAGCAGCTACGGACTAGCGGGAGGCCCCGGGGAGCTGTTTTTT
CDR3 protein: CASSYGLAGGPGELFF

D gene: NA
J gene: TRBJ2-3
V gene: TRBV27
CDR3 length: 14
clone size: NA
CDR3 DNA: TGTGCCAGCAATCCAGGAATAAGCACAGATACGCAGTATTTT
CDR3 protein: CASNPGISTDTQYF

D gene: TRBD2
J gene: TRBJ2-3
V gene: TRBV29-1
CDR3 length: 17
clone size: NA
CDR3 DNA: TGCAGCGTTGTCGGGGCTAGCGGGAGTTTTTCGACAGATACGCAGTATTTT
CDR3 protein: CSVVGASGSFSTDTQYF

D gene: NA
J gene: TRBJ1-3
V gene: TRBV12-3/TRBV12-4
CDR3 length: 15
clone size: NA
CDR3 DNA: TGTGCCAGCAGATACGTAGTGGGCTCTGGAAACACCATATATTTT
CDR3 protein: CASRYVVGSGNTIYF

D gene: TRBD2
J gene: TRBJ2-7
V gene: TRBV27
CDR3 length: 14
clone size: once
CDR3 DNA: TGTGCCAGCAGTATACTAGCGGGTTCCTACGAGCAGTACTTC
CDR3 protein: CASSILAGSYEQYF

D gene: NA
J gene: TRBJ2-5
V gene: TRBV29-1
CDR3 length: 14
clone size: NA
CDR3 DNA: TGCAGCGTTGAAAGTAGTGGATTGGGAGAGACCCAGTACTTC
CDR3 protein: CSVESSGLGETQYF

D gene: NA
J gene: TRBJ2-2
V gene: TRBV4-1
CDR3 length: 15
clone size: NA
CDR3 DNA: TGCGCCAGCAGCCAAGTAACAGTTAACACCGGGGAGCTGTTTTTT
CDR3 protein: CASSQVTVNTGELFF

D gene: NA
J gene: TRBJ2-2
V gene: TRBV12-3/TRBV12-4
CDR3 length: 14
clone size: once
CDR3 DNA: TGTGCCAGCAGTTTTGAGGGCCTGGCCGGGGAGCTGTTTTTT
CDR3 protein: CASSFEGLAGELFF

D gene: NA
J gene: TRBJ2-4
V gene: TRBV6-5
CDR3 length: 15
clone size: NA
CDR3 DNA: TGTGCCAGCAGTTACGTTGGGGGAGAGGAGGACATTCAGTACTTC
CDR3 protein: CASSYVGGEEDIQYF

D gene: NA
J gene: TRBJ1-2
V gene: TRBV4-1
CDR3 length: 12
clone size: NA
CDR3 DNA: TGCGCCAGCAGCCAACACAGGGATCTCTACACCTTC
CDR3 protein: CASSQHRDLYTF

D gene: NA
J gene: TRBJ1-2
V gene: TRBV4-3
CDR3 length: 14
clone size: NA
CDR3 DNA: TGCGCCAGCAGCCAAGAACTAAGAAACTATGGCTACACCTTC
CDR3 protein: CASSQELRNYGYTF

D gene: NA
J gene: TRBJ1-1
V gene: TRBV27
CDR3 length: 12
clone size: NA
CDR3 DNA: TGTGCCAGCAGCCGAGCAGGGACTGAAGCTTTCTTT
CDR3 protein: CASSRAGTEAFF

D gene: TRBD1
J gene: TRBJ1-1
V gene: TRBV29-1
CDR3 length: 16
clone size: NA
CDR3 DNA: TGCAGCGTTGAAGGACAGGGGGGTTACATGAACACTGAAGCTTTCTTT
CDR3 protein: CSVEGQGGYMNTEAFF

D gene: TRBD1
J gene: TRBJ2-1
V gene: TRBV29-1
CDR3 length: 14
clone size: once
CDR3 DNA: TGCAGCGCCGAAGGGACAGGGGTAAGAAATGAGCAGTTCTTC
CDR3 protein: CSAEGTGVRNEQFF

D gene: NA
J gene: TRBJ2-3
V gene: TRBV30
CDR3 length: 15
clone size: NA
CDR3 DNA: TGTGCCTGGAGTGACCGGGACTCCAGCACAGATACGCAGTATTTT
CDR3 protein: CAWSDRDSSTDTQYF

D gene: TRBD1
J gene: TRBJ2-7
V gene: TRBV11-2
CDR3 length: 13
clone size: NA
CDR3 DNA: TGTGCCAGCAGCCCGACAGGGCCCTACGAGCAGTACTTC
CDR3 protein: CASSPTGPYEQYF

D gene: TRBD1
J gene: TRBJ1-2
V gene: TRBV29-1
CDR3 length: 11
clone size: NA
CDR3 DNA: TGCAGCGTTAGGGACAGGGAAGGCTACACCTTC
CDR3 protein: CSVRDREGYTF

D gene: TRBD2
J gene: TRBJ2-1
V gene: TRBV13
CDR3 length: 13
clone size: NA
CDR3 DNA: TGTGCCAGCAGCTACCCCTCAGCGGGGGGGCAGTTCTTC
CDR3 protein: CASSYPSAGGQFF

D gene: TRBD2
J gene: TRBJ2-2
V gene: TRBV13
CDR3 length: 17
clone size: NA
CDR3 DNA: TGTGCCAGCAGCCCCGGTTGGAGCGGGAGGTATACCGGGGAGCTGTTTTTT
CDR3 protein: CASSPGWSGRYTGELFF

D gene: TRBD2
J gene: TRBJ2-3
V gene: TRBV29-1
CDR3 length: 15
clone size: NA
CDR3 DNA: TGCAGCGTTGCCCGGACTAGCGGGAGTGCAGATACGCAGTATTTT
CDR3 protein: CSVARTSGSADTQYF

D gene: NA
J gene: TRBJ2-5
V gene: TRBV28
CDR3 length: 15
clone size: NA
CDR3 DNA: TGCGCCAGCTCAACTTCGACCCCGTGGGAACAGACCCAGTACTTC
CDR3 protein: CASSTSTPWEQTQYF

D gene: NA
J gene: TRBJ2-1
V gene: TRBV7-9
CDR3 length: 16
clone size: NA
CDR3 DNA: TGTGCCAGCCCCGCGGCGCACCTCGATAAGTTCGATGAGCAGTTCTTC
CDR3 protein: CASPAAHLDKFDEQFF

D gene: TRBD2
J gene: TRBJ2-5
V gene: TRBV7-9
CDR3 length: 16
clone size: NA
CDR3 DNA: TGTGCCAGCAGCCCTCCTAGCGGGAGGGCCCGAGAGACCCAGTACTTC
CDR3 protein: CASSPPSGRARETQYF

D gene: NA
J gene: TRBJ1-1
V gene: TRBV20-1
CDR3 length: 14
clone size: NA
CDR3 DNA: TGCAGTGCTAGTGAGGGGCTCGGTAACACTGAAGCTTTCTTT
CDR3 protein: CSASEGLGNTEAFF

D gene: NA
J gene: TRBJ2-3
V gene: TRBV5-4
CDR3 length: 13
clone size: NA
CDR3 DNA: TGTGCCAGCAGCTCGATAGTGGAAGATACGCAGTATTTT
CDR3 protein: CASSSIVEDTQYF

D gene: NA
J gene: TRBJ2-1
V gene: TRBV6-2/TRBV6-3
CDR3 length: 15
clone size: NA
CDR3 DNA: TGTGCCAGCAGTTACTCGCACGACAGTGGCGATGAGCAGTTCTTC
CDR3 protein: CASSYSHDSGDEQFF

D gene: NA
J gene: TRBJ2-3
V gene: TRBV23-1
CDR3 length: 16
clone size: NA
CDR3 DNA: TGCGCCAGCAGATTCCGGAGGGGGCTTGGCACAGATACGCAGTATTTT
CDR3 protein: CASRFRRGLGTDTQYF

D gene: NA
J gene: TRBJ2-7
V gene: TRBV11-2
CDR3 length: 16
clone size: NA
CDR3 DNA: TGTGCCAGCAGCTTACTCCTAGCATTCCCCTCCTACGAGCAGTACTTC
CDR3 protein: CASSLLLAFPSYEQYF

D gene: NA
J gene: TRBJ2-6
V gene: TRBV27
CDR3 length: 12
clone size: NA
CDR3 DNA: TGTGCCAGCGGGGGAGGGGCCAACGTCCTGACTTTC
CDR3 protein: CASGGGANVLTF

D gene: TRBD2
J gene: TRBJ2-3
V gene: TRBV5-8
CDR3 length: 17
clone size: NA
CDR3 DNA: TGTGCCAGCAGCTTGGAGACTAGCGGGAGATTGCGAGATACGCAGTATTTT
CDR3 protein: CASSLETSGRLRDTQYF

D gene: TRBD1
J gene: TRBJ1-2
V gene: TRBV11-2
CDR3 length: 14
clone size: NA
CDR3 DNA: TGTGCCAGCAGCTTAGGAACAGGGGGTGCTGGCTACACCTTC
CDR3 protein: CASSLGTGGAGYTF

D gene: TRBD1
J gene: TRBJ2-1
V gene: TRBV28
CDR3 length: 20
clone size: NA
CDR3 DNA: TGTGCCAGCAGTTTAGGGGACGTTGGGCAGGGGGCATTTTCCTACAATGAGCAGTTCTTC
CDR3 protein: CASSLGDVGQGAFSYNEQFF

D gene: NA
J gene: TRBJ2-5
V gene: TRBV28
CDR3 length: 14
clone size: NA
CDR3 DNA: TGTGCCAGCAGTTCACAGGGGGGGCAAGAGACCCAGTACTTC
CDR3 protein: CASSSQGGQETQYF